This TCR beta chain comes out of a study of control samples from healthy donors and cancer patients. Sequencing was performed with immunoSEQ multiplex PCR; in TCRdb, only in-frame clones are kept and a portion is missing. The sample comprises over 100,000 clones, over 75% of which are singletons, and under 3% rests with the top ten. Per the germline V gene, CDR1 is MDHEN and CDR2 is SYDVKM. V lost 2 bases, J lost 6 bases, and 19 bases lay in between. This CDR3 has 16 residues. This clonotype was sampled from a man aged 35 to 55 in good health. The chain uses TRBV28 and TRBJ1-1, with D hard to call. Sequenced: blood. The CDR3 DNA sequence: TGTGCCAGCAGTTTACGCCCCATCCTGAGGGCCGCTGAAGCTTTCTTT. Residues: CASSLRPILRAAEAFF.